One and the same sample provided the 14 T cell receptor beta chains below, sequenced in a study of cytomegalovirus exposure and HLA in healthy donors. The PCR had 60 Vbeta and 13 Jbeta primers. Clones were read by immunoSEQ multiplex PCR, and TCRdb kept only the in-frame ones, dropping some. The table records some 140,000 clones, 80% to 85% of them present only once. Sequencing input: PBMCs. The receptors come from a male donor in good health and CMV-seropositive.

The chain links TRBV6-1 to TRBJ2-5, with 9 nucleotides matching TRBD1. The junction had 11 bases not matched to a gene; V was cut back by 1 base and J by 5 bases. The CDR3 has 17 amino acids. The V gene's germline CDR1 is MNHNS and CDR2 SASEGT. The CDR3 protein is CASSEDRDRVLEETQYF. Here the CDR3 DNA reads TGTGCCAGCAGTGAAGACCGGGACAGGGTTCTAGAGGAGACCCAGTACTTC.

The rearrangement joins TRBV2 to TRBJ2-3; TRBD2 aligns across 11 bases. V lost 7 bases, J lost 4 bases, and 7 bases stayed unmatched. The CDR3 has 15 amino acids. CDR1 is SNHLY, CDR2 FYNNEI, per germline. The CDR3 loop reads CASMSLAGDADTQYF. The CDR3 DNA follows: TGTGCCAGCATGTCACTAGCGGGAGATGCAGATACGCAGTATTTT.

This clone was seen more than once but under ten times. DNA for the CDR3: TGTGCAAGTCGCTTGGCAGACATCTATGGCTACACCTTC. This gives the protein CASRLADIYGYTF. The chain is built from TRBV12-2 and TRBJ1-2; the table's D call of TRBD1 was not tested on the DNA. TRBV12-2 is given as a pseudogene. This CDR3 region has 13 residues.

The chain links TRBV19 to TRBJ2-7, with TRBD1 identical over 9 bases. The germline CDR1 and CDR2 sequences are LNHDA and SQIVND (reference sequence). Trimming at V came to 6 bases and at J to 3 bases, leaving 6 bases not matched to a gene. This CDR3 region has 14 residues. The CDR3 bases are TGTGCCAGTAGCACCGGGACAGGGTTCTACGAGCAGTACTTC. Translated, it gives CASSTGTGFYEQYF. Full variable domain (outside the CDR3, taken from reference TRBV19 and TRBJ2-7): DGGITQSPKYLFRKEGQNVTLSCEQNLNHDAMYWYRQDPGQGLRLIYYSQIVNDFQKGDIAEGYSVSREKKESFPLTVTSAQKNPTAFYLCASSTGTGFYEQYFGPGTRLTVT.

V gene TRBV27 combines with J gene TRBJ2-2, with 7 positions matching TRBD1. The germline V gene encodes CDR1 MNHEY and CDR2 SMNVEV (reference sequence). V shed 4 bases and J 7 bases; nucleotides not matched to a gene: 6. The CDR3 runs 14 residues. The CDR3 sequence: CASSYQGVVGELFF. In nucleotides, the CDR3 is TGTGCCAGCAGTTACCAGGGGGTCGTCGGGGAGCTGTTTTTT.

The chain couples TRBV18 to TRBJ2-7; 8 nucleotides match TRBD1. V lost 5 bases, J lost 2 bases, and 8 bases stayed unmatched. The CDR3 totals 15 residues. Germline CDR1 and CDR2: KGHSH and LQKENI. The CDR3 sequence: CASSSGTGPTYEQYF. The CDR3 coding sequence is TGTGCCAGCTCATCCGGGACAGGCCCAACCTACGAGCAGTACTTC.

On this clone itself: Other DNA sequences from this sample encode an identical CDR3 as well. The chain employs TRBV18 and TRBJ1-1; a weak D match, TRBD1 (5 bases). From germline, CDR1 is KGHSH and CDR2 LQKENI. This CDR3 spans 13 amino acids. The V end was cut by 3 bases, the J end by 1 base, with 6 bases between. CDR3 sequence reads: CASSPTGNTEAFF. The CDR3, as DNA: TGTGCCAGCTCACCCACAGGGAACACTGAAGCTTTCTTT.

The chain's CDR3 is CASSVAVAGGQETQYF. Here the CDR3 DNA reads TGTGCCAGCAGCGTAGCTGTAGCGGGGGGGCAGGAGACCCAGTACTTC. The chain links TRBV9 to TRBJ2-5, with TRBD2 identical over 11 bases. This CDR3 has 16 amino acids. With V trimmed by 0 bases and J by 5 bases, 6 bases remained unmatched. Germline V CDR1 and CDR2: SGDLS, YYNGEE.

The J gene is TRBJ1-6, the V gene TRBV28; the match to TRBD1 covers 10 bases. The CDR3 runs to 15 residues. CDR1 and CDR2 from the germline V gene are MDHEN and SYDVKM. V lost 7 bases and J lost 9; bases outside the gene matches: 9. CDR3 protein: CASNLPTGGSSPLHF. In DNA form, the CDR3 reads TGTGCCAGCAATCTCCCGACAGGGGGCTCTTCACCCCTCCACTTT.

The rearrangement uses TRBV2 and TRBJ2-7; possibly TRBD2 for D (6 bases). Germline V gene sequence: CDR1 SNHLY, CDR2 FYNNEI. This CDR3 has 14 amino acids. Trimming took off 4 bases at V and 2 bases at J, with 12 bases between the two ends. CDR3 sequence (DNA): TGTGCCAGCAGTGCGGGGACTCCGACCTACGAGCAGTACTTC. The encoded protein is CASSAGTPTYEQYF.

This clone has just a few counts. This rearrangement joins TRBV6-5 to TRBJ2-1; 10 bases align to TRBD2. The germline gives CDR1 MNHEY, CDR2 SVGAGI. J lost 3 bases, V lost 5 bases, and 4 bases had no gene match. This CDR3 has 15 amino acids. Written as DNA, the CDR3 is TGTGCCAGCAGTAGCGGGAGGGTCCACTACAATGAGCAGTTCTTC. It encodes CASSSGRVHYNEQFF.

The chain couples TRBV29-1 to TRBJ2-3, with 7 bases matching TRBD1. The CDR3 loop spans 15 amino acids. Germline values: CDR1 SQVTM, CDR2 ANQGSEA. The CDR3 loop is CREEGGAEFTDTQYF. The CDR3 coding sequence is TGCAGGGAAGAAGGGGGCGCTGAATTCACAGATACGCAGTATTTT.

This clone occurred a few times. The CDR3 region is CASSPRGTGFSYEQYF. CDR3 bases: TGTGCCAGCAGTCCACGGGGGACAGGGTTCTCCTACGAGCAGTACTTC. This chain links TRBV6-6 with TRBJ2-7; TRBD1 matches at 9 bases. J lost 0 bases, V lost 5 bases, and 8 bases had no gene match. Looked up from germline, CDR1 is MNHNY and CDR2 is SVGAGI (reference sequence). The CDR3 spans 16 residues.

In its sample, this clone was seen a few times. The chain recombines TRBV19 with TRBJ2-1, with 12 bases identical to TRBD2. The V segment lost 6 bases and the J segment 3 bases; nucleotides outside the gene matches: 6. The CDR3 runs 16 residues. Germline-derived CDR1 and CDR2 are LNHDA and SQIVND (reference sequence). The CDR3 here is CASRPLLAGGYNEQFF. The CDR3 bases are TGTGCCAGTAGACCCTTACTAGCGGGGGGCTACAATGAGCAGTTCTTC.